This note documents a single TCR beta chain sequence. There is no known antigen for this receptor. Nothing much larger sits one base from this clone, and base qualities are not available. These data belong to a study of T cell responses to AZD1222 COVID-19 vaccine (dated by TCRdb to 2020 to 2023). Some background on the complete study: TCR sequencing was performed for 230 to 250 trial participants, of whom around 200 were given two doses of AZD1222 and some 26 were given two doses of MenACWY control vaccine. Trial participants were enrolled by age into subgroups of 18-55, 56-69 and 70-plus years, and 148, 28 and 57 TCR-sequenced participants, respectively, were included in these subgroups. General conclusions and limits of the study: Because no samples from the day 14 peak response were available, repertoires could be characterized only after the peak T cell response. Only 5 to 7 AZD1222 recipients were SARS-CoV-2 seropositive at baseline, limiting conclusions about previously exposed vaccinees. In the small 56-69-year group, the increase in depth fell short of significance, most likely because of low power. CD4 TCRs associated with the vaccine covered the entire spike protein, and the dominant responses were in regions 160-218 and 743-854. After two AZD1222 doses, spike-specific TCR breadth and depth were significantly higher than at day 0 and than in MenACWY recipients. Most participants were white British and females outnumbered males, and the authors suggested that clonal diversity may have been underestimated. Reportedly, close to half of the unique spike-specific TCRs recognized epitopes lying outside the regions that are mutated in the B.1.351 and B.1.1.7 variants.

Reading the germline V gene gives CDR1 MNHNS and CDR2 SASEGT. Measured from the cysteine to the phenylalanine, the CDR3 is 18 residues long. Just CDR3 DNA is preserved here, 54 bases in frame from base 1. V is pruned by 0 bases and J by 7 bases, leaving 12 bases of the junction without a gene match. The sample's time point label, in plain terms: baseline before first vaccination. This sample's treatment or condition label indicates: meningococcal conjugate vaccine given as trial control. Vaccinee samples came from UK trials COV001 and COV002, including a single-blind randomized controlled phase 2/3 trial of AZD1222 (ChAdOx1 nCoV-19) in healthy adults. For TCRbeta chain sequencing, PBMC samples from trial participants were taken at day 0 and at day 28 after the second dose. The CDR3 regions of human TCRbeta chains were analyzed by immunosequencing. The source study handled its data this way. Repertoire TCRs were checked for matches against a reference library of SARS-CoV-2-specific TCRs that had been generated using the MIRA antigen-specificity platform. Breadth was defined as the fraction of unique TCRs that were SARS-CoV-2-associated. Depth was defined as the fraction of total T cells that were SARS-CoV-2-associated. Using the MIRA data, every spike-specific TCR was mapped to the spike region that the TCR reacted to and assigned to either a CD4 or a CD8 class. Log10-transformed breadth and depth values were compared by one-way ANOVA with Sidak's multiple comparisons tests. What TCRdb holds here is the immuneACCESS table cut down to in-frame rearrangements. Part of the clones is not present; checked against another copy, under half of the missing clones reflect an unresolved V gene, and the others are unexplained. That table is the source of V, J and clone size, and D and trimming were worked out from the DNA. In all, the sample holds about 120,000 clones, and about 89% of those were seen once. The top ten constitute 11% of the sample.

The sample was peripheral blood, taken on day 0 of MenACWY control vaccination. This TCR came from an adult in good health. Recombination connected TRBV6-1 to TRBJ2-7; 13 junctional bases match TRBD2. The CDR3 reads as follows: CASSEAFLSLAGGLEQYF. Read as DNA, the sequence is TGTGCCAGCAGTGAAGCGTTTTTGTCACTAGCGGGAGGGTTAGAGCAGTACTTC.